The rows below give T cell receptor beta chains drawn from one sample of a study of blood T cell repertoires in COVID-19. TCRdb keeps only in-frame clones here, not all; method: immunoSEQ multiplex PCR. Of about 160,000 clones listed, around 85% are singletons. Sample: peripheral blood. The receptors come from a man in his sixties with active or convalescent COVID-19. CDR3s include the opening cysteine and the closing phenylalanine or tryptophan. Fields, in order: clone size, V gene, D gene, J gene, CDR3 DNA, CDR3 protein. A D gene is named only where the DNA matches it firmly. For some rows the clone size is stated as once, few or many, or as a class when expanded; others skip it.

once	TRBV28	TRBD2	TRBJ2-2	TGTGCCAGCAAAGCGGGAGAGGTCACCGGGGAGCTGTTTTTT	CASKAGEVTGELFF
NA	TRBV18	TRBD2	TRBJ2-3	TGTGCCAGCTCACCACGTACAGCGGGAGGCGGGGGAGATACGCAGTATTTT	CASSPRTAGGGGDTQYF
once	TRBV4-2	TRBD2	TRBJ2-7	TGTGCCAGCAGCCATCCCGGGGGGACTGGAAACTACGAGCAGTACTTC	CASSHPGGTGNYEQYF
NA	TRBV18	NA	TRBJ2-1	TGTGCCAGCTCACCATACAGGTTGAGGAATGAGCAGTTCTTC	CASSPYRLRNEQFF
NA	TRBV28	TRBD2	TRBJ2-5	TGTGCCAGCAGTCCCTGGACTAGCGGGGGTTTAGAGACCCAGTACTTC	CASSPWTSGGLETQYF
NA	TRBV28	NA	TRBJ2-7	TGTGCCAGCGGACAGAACTACGAGCAGTACTTC	CASGQNYEQYF
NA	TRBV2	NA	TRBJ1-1	TGTGCCAGCAGTGTCGGGGTCGCTGCTTTCTTT	CASSVGVAAFF
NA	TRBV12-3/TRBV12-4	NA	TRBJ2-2	TGTGCCAGCATCCCGGGGAACACCGGGGAGCTGTTTTTT	CASIPGNTGELFF
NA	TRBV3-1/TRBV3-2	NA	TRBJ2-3	TGTGCCAGCAGCCCGATGGGAATAGCGGCAAGCACAGATACGCAGTATTTT	CASSPMGIAASTDTQYF
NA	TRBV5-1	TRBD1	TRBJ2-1	TGCGCCAGCAGCCCCAGTGCCGGGACAGGGACCAATGAGCAGTTCTTC	CASSPSAGTGTNEQFF
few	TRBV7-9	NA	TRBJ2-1	TGTGCCAGCAGCTTGTATTCAGGGGAAAATGAGCAGTTCTTC	CASSLYSGENEQFF
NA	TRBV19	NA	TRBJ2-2	TGTGCCAGTAGTATCCCCGGACAAAACACCGGGGAGCTGTTTTTT	CASSIPGQNTGELFF
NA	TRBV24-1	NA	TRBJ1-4	TGTGCCACCAGTGAATCCAGGGGCAGTGAAAAACTGTTTTTT	CATSESRGSEKLFF
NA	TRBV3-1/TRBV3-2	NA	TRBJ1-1	TGTGCCAGCAGCCAAGGACACGAAAACACTGAAGCTTTCTTT	CASSQGHENTEAFF
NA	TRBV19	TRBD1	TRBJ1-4	TGTGCCAGTAGGGGACAGGGCATGGCTAATGAAAAACTGTTTTTT	CASRGQGMANEKLFF
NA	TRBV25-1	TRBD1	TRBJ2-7	TGTGCCAGCAGGGCAGGGGGCTCCTACGAGCAGTACTTC	CASRAGGSYEQYF
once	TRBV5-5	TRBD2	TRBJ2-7	TGTGCCAGCAGCAATACCGGGGGGGCCTACGAGCAGTACTTC	CASSNTGGAYEQYF
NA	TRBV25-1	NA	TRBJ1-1	TGTGCCAGCACCCAGGGTAACACTGAAGCTTTCTTT	CASTQGNTEAFF
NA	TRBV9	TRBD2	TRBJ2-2	TGTGCCAGCAGCATTAGCGGGGGGGCCAGCACCGGGGAGCTGTTTTTT	CASSISGGASTGELFF
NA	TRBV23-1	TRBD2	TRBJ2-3	TGCGCCAGCAGTCCCCGGGGACTAGCGGATCCCACAGATACGCAGTATTTT	CASSPRGLADPTDTQYF
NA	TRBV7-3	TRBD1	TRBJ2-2	TGTGCCAGCAGCTCGCAGGGGGCGGGCGGGGAGCTGTTTTTT	CASSSQGAGGELFF
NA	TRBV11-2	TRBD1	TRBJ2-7	TGTGCCAGCAGCCAACCGGGACAGGGGTACGAGCAGTACTTC	CASSQPGQGYEQYF
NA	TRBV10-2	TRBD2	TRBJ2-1	TGCGCCAGCAGGGGGGGGGATGAGCAGTTCTTC	CASRGGDEQFF
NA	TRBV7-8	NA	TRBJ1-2	TGTGCCAGCAGCCGCACGGACGGTCAGGGTGGCTACACCTTC	CASSRTDGQGGYTF
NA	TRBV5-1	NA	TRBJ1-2	TGCGCCAGCAGCTGGGACACGACCGGGTATGGCTACACCTTC	CASSWDTTGYGYTF
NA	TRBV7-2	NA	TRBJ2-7	TGTGCCAGCAGCCTTAATCGGGGTGACTCCTACGAGCAGTACTTC	CASSLNRGDSYEQYF
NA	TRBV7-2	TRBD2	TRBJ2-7	TGTGCCAGCAGCTTGGGTGGACTAGCGGTCTCCTACGAGCAGTACTTC	CASSLGGLAVSYEQYF
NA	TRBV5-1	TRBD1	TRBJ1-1	TGCGCCAGCAGCTTACCGACAGGGGCGGGTGAAGCTTTCTTT	CASSLPTGAGEAFF
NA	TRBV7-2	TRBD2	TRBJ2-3	TGTGCCAGCAGCTTAGGCCTAGCGGGAGGCCCTTCTAGCACAGATACGCAGTATTTT	CASSLGLAGGPSSTDTQYF
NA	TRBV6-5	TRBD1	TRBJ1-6	TGTGCCAGCAGTTACTCACGACAGGGGAATTCACCCCTCCACTTT	CASSYSRQGNSPLHF
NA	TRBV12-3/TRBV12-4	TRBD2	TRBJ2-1	TGTGCCAGCAGTTTCGGGGGGGGACGGTTCTTC	CASSFGGGRFF
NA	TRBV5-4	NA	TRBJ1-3	TGTGCCAGCAGCTTGTACAGGGAACACACCATATATTTT	CASSLYREHTIYF
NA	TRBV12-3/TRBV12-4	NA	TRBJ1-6	TGTGCCAGCAGCCGGGATGAGAATTCACCCCTCCACTTT	CASSRDENSPLHF
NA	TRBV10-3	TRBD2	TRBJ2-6	TGTGCCATCAGTGAGCTCGGGGGGACCAACGTCCTGACTTTC	CAISELGGTNVLTF
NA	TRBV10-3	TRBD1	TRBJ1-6	TGTGCCATCAGTGAGTCGTCATCGTACAGGGGGCAGTCACCCCTCCACTTT	CAISESSSYRGQSPLHF
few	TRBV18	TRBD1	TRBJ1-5	TGTGCCAGCTCGGGCGGACAGGGAGTGGGCCAGCCCCAGCATTTT	CASSGGQGVGQPQHF
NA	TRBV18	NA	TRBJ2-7	TGTGCCAGCTCACCTGGAGGGGCCATAATCTCCTACGAGCAGTACTTC	CASSPGGAIISYEQYF
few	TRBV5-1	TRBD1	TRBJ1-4	TGCGCCAGCAGCGGGACAGGGCCGCGGGGTGAAAAACTGTTTTTT	CASSGTGPRGEKLFF
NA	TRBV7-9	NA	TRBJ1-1	TGTGCCAGCAGCTTAAAGGGGATCTGGGAAGCTTTCTTT	CASSLKGIWEAFF
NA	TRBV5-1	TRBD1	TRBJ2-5	TGCGCCAGCAGCTTGGGGGACAGGGGAGCAGAGACCCAGTACTTC	CASSLGDRGAETQYF
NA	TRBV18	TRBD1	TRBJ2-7	TGTGCCAGCTCACCTCCGGGACAGGGGTCTCAAGAGCAGTACTTC	CASSPPGQGSQEQYF
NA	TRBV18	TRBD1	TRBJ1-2	TGTGCCAGCTCACCACAGGGGGCGGCTGACTATGGCTACACCTTC	CASSPQGAADYGYTF
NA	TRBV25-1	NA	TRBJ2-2	TGTGCCAGCAGTTTTGGGCAAAAGGCCGGGGAGCTGTTTTTT	CASSFGQKAGELFF
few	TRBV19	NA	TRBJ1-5	TGTGCCAGTACCTTTGGGGGGGCTCAGAGCAATCAGCCCCAGCATTTT	CASTFGGAQSNQPQHF
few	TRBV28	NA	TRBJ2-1	TGTGCCAGCGGCCGGAGCTCCTACAATGAGCAGTTCTTC	CASGRSSYNEQFF
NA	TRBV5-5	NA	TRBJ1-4	TGTGCCAGCAGCTTGATGGAGGGGAGGGCTAATGAAAAACTGTTTTTT	CASSLMEGRANEKLFF
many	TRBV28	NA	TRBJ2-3	TGTGCCAGCAGTTTAGACCAGGGGATGGATACGCAGTATTTT	CASSLDQGMDTQYF
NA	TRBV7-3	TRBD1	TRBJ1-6	TGTGCCAGCAGCGCGGGGACAGGGTTTAATTCACCCCTCCACTTT	CASSAGTGFNSPLHF
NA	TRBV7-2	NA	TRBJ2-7	TGTGCCAGCAGCCTGCTATACTCCTACGAGCAGTACTTC	CASSLLYSYEQYF
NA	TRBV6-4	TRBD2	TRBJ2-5	TGTGCCAGCAGTGAATCGTCGGGAGGCGAGACCCAGTACTTC	CASSESSGGETQYF